The 8 T cell receptor beta chains below all came from one sample that was sequenced in a study of response to subunit inactivated influenza vaccine. In TCRdb, the RT-PCR reads were re-called with MiXCR into one record per CDR3 protein. This table holds 280,000 or so distinct CDR3 sequences, just over 20% found once. The specimen was PBMCs from blood, collected approximately 20 months after vaccination. The receptors were gathered from a man aged 50 to 75 who received an inactivated influenza vaccine.

CDR3 loop: CASSLYSREAFF. The CDR3 DNA reads as TGTGCCAGCAGCTTATACTCTCGTGAAGCTTTCTTT. V usage is TRBV11-1 and J usage is TRBJ1-1; D ambiguous. Germline values: CDR1 SGHAT, CDR2 FQDESV (reference sequence). V lost 2 bases, J lost 7 bases, and 8 bases lay in between. This CDR3 is 12 amino acids long.

This clonotype was seen a handful of times. The CDR3 DNA follows: TGTGCCACCAGCAGAGAGGTGGGTAGCGGGAGCTACGAGCAGTACTTC. This sequence encodes CATSREVGSGSYEQYF. The rearrangement links TRBV15 to TRBJ2-7; 9 positions agree with TRBD2. The J segment lost 3 bases and the V segment lost 0 bases, leaving 6 bases of the junction unmatched. This CDR3 comprises 16 residues. Germline values: CDR1 LNHNV, CDR2 YYDKDF (reference sequence).

The chain combines TRBV7-2 with TRBJ1-3; D gene uncertain. There are 13 residues in the CDR3. The germline V gene encodes CDR1 SGHTA and CDR2 FQGNSA. V was clipped by 0 bases and J by 4 bases, with 4 bases between them. In DNA, the CDR3 is TGTGCCAGCAGCTTAGCCAGGGGAAACACCATATATTTT. It encodes CASSLARGNTIYF.

This clonotype was seen once. V is TRBV2 and J is TRBJ2-7; D ambiguous. Germline V gene data show CDR1 as SNHLY and CDR2 as FYNNEI. Between the trimmed V and J ends, which lost 5 bases and 1 base, there was a span of 6 bases. The CDR3 covers 12 residues. The DNA of the CDR3 is TGTGCCAGCAGTCCGGTATCCTACGAGCAGTACTTC. Residues: CASSPVSYEQYF.

The gene calls are TRBV7-9 and TRBJ2-2; the D is unclear. In germline, CDR1 is SEHNR, CDR2 FQNEAQ (reference sequence). CDR3 length: 15 amino acids. The V end lost 5 bases, the J end lost 1 base, and 11 bases lay between the germline ends. CDR3 residues: CASSPPGQNTGELFF. Written as DNA, the CDR3 is TGTGCCAGCAGCCCACCGGGCCAGAACACCGGGGAGCTGTTTTTT.

A remark on this clonotype: An end of the junction does not agree with germline; a read error may underlie this. V is TRBV5-6 and J is TRBJ2-3, with D unclear. This CDR3 spans 14 amino acids. Germline CDR1 SGHDT, CDR2 YYEEEE. Written as DNA, the CDR3 is TGTGCCAGCACCTTGATAAGAAATACAGATACGCAGTATTTT. As protein: CASTLIRNTDTQYF.

The rearrangement joins TRBV6-5 to TRBJ2-1; D is possibly TRBD1 (5 bases). The V and J ends lost 2 bases and 5 bases respectively, with 10 bases between them. The CDR3 is made up of 14 amino acids. Germline CDR1 reads MNHEY; CDR2 reads SVGAGI. The CDR3 DNA follows: TGTGCCAGCAGTTACAGAAGGGGTCACAATGAGCAGTTCTTC. Translated: CASSYRRGHNEQFF.

This clonotype was seen only a few times. The chain links TRBV2 to TRBJ1-1; maybe TRBD1 (5 bases). The CDR3 extends over 13 amino acids. Germline V gene lookup returns CDR1 SNHLY and CDR2 FYNNEI. Trimming took 11 bases from V and 0 from J, leaving 13 bases between them. The CDR3 DNA sequence: TGTGCCGGGAGAGGGACGGTGAACACTGAAGCTTTCTTT. This encodes CAGRGTVNTEAFF.